The clone carrying this T cell receptor beta chain has only one observation. Its antigen remains unidentified. This PCR relied on a set of 60 Vbeta primers and 13 Jbeta primers. TCRdb keeps only in-frame clones here, not all; method: immunoSEQ multiplex PCR. The table shows approximately 150,000 clones, with around two thirds occurring only once. The record originates from a study of cytomegalovirus exposure and HLA in healthy donors. General study results and limits: Available immune exposure information covered CMV serostatus only.

This sequence originates from a male donor in good health and CMV-seronegative. The sequencing sample was made of PBMCs.

CDR3 protein: CASSSQGNSGKGSPYEQYF. The CDR3 DNA follows: TGCGCCAGCAGCTCCCAAGGTAATAGCGGGAAGGGTAGCCCCTACGAGCAGTACTTC. The rearrangement joins TRBV5-1 to TRBJ2-7, with 8 bases fitting TRBD2. CDR1 SGHRS and CDR2 YFSETQ come from the germline V gene. V lost 3 bases to trimming and J lost 2 bases; unmatched junction nucleotides: 19. The CDR3 has 19 residues.